The T cell receptor (beta chain) under discussion was sequenced for a study of a mutant IDH1 vaccine in newly diagnosed glioma. A remark on this clone: As yet, its antigen is unknown.

The assay was immunoSEQ multiplex PCR, and TCRdb's table has in-frame clones only and misses some. The sample contains under 35,000 clones, around 87% of which appear only once. V was clipped by 0 bases and J by 5 bases, with 9 bases between them. CDR1 and CDR2 (germline): SGHDT, YYEEEE. CDR3 size: 13 residues. Regarding time point: week 11, during vaccination. The study gave 300 ug of mutant IDH1 20-mer peptide per vaccine dose, with topical imiquimod. The chain has TRBV5-6 and TRBJ2-7; TRBD1 might be the D (5 bases). The sample in question was PBMCs, obtained from a glioma patient whose treatment included an IDH1 peptide vaccine. The sequence derives from a young man with glioma. The CDR3 region is CASSLDVGHEQYF. Here the CDR3 DNA reads TGTGCCAGCAGCTTGGATGTGGGGCACGAGCAGTACTTC. Full variable domain (missing parts from reference TRBV5-6 and TRBJ2-7): DAGVTQSPTHLIKTRGQQVTLRCSPKSGHDTVSWYQQALGQGPQFIFQYYEEEERQRGNFPDRFSGHQFPNYSSELNVNALLLGDSALYLCASSLDVGHEQYFGPGTRLTVT.